The 18 T cell receptor beta chains below all came from one sample that was sequenced in a study of shared clonotypes between healthy human individuals. Libraries were prepared by immunoSEQ multiplex PCR; TCRdb keeps only in-frame clonotypes and omits some of them. The table records about 2.3 million clones, 85% to 95% of them present only once. Sequencing used naive CD4+ T cells from PBMCs. Subset defined: CD45RA+ positively selected. Receptors originate from a man between 18 and 35 years old in good health. Some clones in this sample may be carry-over from other donors' samples.

This chain connects TRBV6-1 to TRBJ2-3; D remains unclear. The CDR3 contains 12 residues. V was clipped by 2 bases and J by 8 bases, with 8 bases between them. In germline, CDR1 is MNHNS, CDR2 SASEGT. The CDR3 DNA is TGTGCCAGCAGTGAACTTTGGGTTACGCAGTATTTT. Its protein is CASSELWVTQYF.

V and J are TRBV6-6 and TRBJ2-1; 10 positions agree with TRBD2. The V gene end was trimmed by 2 bases and the J gene end by 6 bases; junction bases not matched to a gene: 7. The germline V gene encodes CDR1 MNHNY and CDR2 SVGAGI (reference sequence). CDR3 length: 16 residues. This CDR3 reads CASSYQAGGPGNEQFF. The CDR3 bases are TGTGCCAGCAGTTACCAAGCGGGAGGGCCGGGCAATGAGCAGTTCTTC.

This clone turned up a few times. J is TRBJ1-1 and V is TRBV1; TRBD1 reflects the table's D call only, with no check against the DNA. TRBV1 is given as a pseudogene. This CDR3 comprises 13 residues. The CDR3 DNA follows: TGCACCATCAAGACAGAACTGAACACTGAAGCTTTCTTT. This gives the protein CTIKTELNTEAFF.

V and J are TRBV4-1 and TRBJ2-2, with D possibly being TRBD1 or TRBD2 (6 bases each). CDR1 MGHRA and CDR2 YSYEKL come from the germline V gene. This CDR3 is 16 amino acids long. V was cut by 4 bases and J by 4 bases, with 16 bases left in between. CDR3 residues: CASSPQGGKGTGELFF. In nucleotides, the CDR3 is TGCGCCAGCAGCCCCCAAGGGGGGAAGGGCACCGGGGAGCTGTTTTTT.

J is TRBJ2-7 and V is TRBV6-1, with D unclear. V was cut by 4 bases and J by 5 bases, with 27 bases left in between. Germline CDR1 MNHNS, CDR2 SASEGT. The CDR3 extends over 18 amino acids. The CDR3, as DNA: TGTGCCAGCAGTGGGCTACGTGAGCACTTGAGTTTTTCCCACGAGCAGTACTTC. Its translation is CASSGLREHLSFSHEQYF.

V gene TRBV15 combines with J gene TRBJ1-1; D may be TRBD1 (6 bases). CDR3 length: 15 residues. Trimming took 6 bases from V and 0 from J, leaving 14 bases between them. The germline V gene has CDR1 LNHNV and CDR2 YYDKDF (reference sequence). The CDR3 sequence is CATREGGTMNTEAFF. In nucleotides, the CDR3 is TGTGCCACCAGGGAAGGGGGGACGATGAACACTGAAGCTTTCTTT. The full variable domain, completed using reference TRBV15 and TRBJ1-1, is DAMVIQNPRYQVTQFGKPVTLSCSQTLNHNVMYWYQQKSSQAPKLLFHYYDKDFNNEADTPDNFQSRRPNTSFCFLDIRSPGLGDTAMYLCATREGGTMNTEAFFGQGTRLTVV.

Points on this clone: Mismatch with germline at one junction end may stem from a read error. This chain uses TRBV18 with TRBJ2-1, with TRBD2 matching 13 bases. The CDR3 has 16 amino acids. Germline CDR1 and CDR2: KGHSH and LQKENI. The CDR3 DNA sequence: TGTGCCAGCTCGCCGAGCCCCGGGACTAGCGGGATGGGTTCGATCTTC. It specifies CASSPSPGTSGMGSIF.

The V and J genes are TRBV5-1 and TRBJ2-1; D is perhaps TRBD2 (5 bases). CDR1 and CDR2 (germline): SGHRS, YFSETQ. Trimming removed 4 bases at V and 2 bases at J, with 16 bases between. The CDR3 totals 16 residues. The CDR3 DNA reads TGCGCCAGCAGCCCCGTGGGCGGGCCGACCTACAATGAGCAGTTCTTC. Amino acids: CASSPVGGPTYNEQFF.

The chain has TRBV11-2 and TRBJ2-5, with 7 bases that match TRBD2. The germline CDR1 and CDR2 sequences are SGHAT and FQNNGV. The CDR3 sequence is 14 residues long. Unmatched junction bases numbered 6, after V lost 4 bases and J lost 4 bases. CDR3 in amino acids: CASSSGGIRETQYF. The CDR3 coding sequence is TGTGCCAGCAGCTCCGGGGGGATCAGAGAGACCCAGTACTTC. Full variable domain (remainder filled in from reference TRBV11-2 and TRBJ2-5): EAGVAQSPRYKIIEKRQSVAFWCNPISGHATLYWYQQILGQGPKLLIQFQNNGVVDDSQLPKDRFSAERLKGVDSTLKIQPAKLEDSAVYLCASSSGGIRETQYFGPGTRLLVL.

V and J are TRBV9 and TRBJ2-2; 12 bases are a match to TRBD2. Germline CDR1 SGDLS, CDR2 YYNGEE. This CDR3 comprises 16 residues. V was clipped by 3 bases and J by 6 bases; unmatched bases: 6. The CDR3 sequence: CASSASGRGHSGELFF. The CDR3 region has the DNA TGTGCCAGCAGCGCTAGCGGGAGGGGCCACTCCGGGGAGCTGTTTTTT.

The chain recombines TRBV2 with TRBJ2-3; D might be TRBD2 (6 bases). Trimming shortened V by 10 bases and J by 7 bases, and 18 bases separated the two germline ends. This CDR3 has 13 residues. The germline gives CDR1 SNHLY, CDR2 FYNNEI. The CDR3 here is CATALAPIHTQYF. As DNA, the CDR3 is TGTGCCACCGCCCTAGCGCCGATACATACGCAGTATTTT.

The chain has TRBV4-1 and TRBJ2-3; tentatively, D is TRBD1 (6 bases). The CDR3 has 15 residues. Germline V CDR1 and CDR2: MGHRA, YSYEKL. V shed 5 bases and J shed 0 bases, with 12 bases lying between them. This CDR3 reads CASSLDSASTDTQYF. As DNA, the CDR3 is TGCGCCAGCAGCTTGGACAGTGCTAGCACAGATACGCAGTATTTT.

The chain combines TRBV4-2 with TRBJ2-3, with 10 bases matching TRBD2. V dropped 6 bases and J dropped 0; count of bases not matched to a gene: 0. Germline loops: CDR1 LGHNA, CDR2 YNFKEQ. The CDR3 totals 14 residues. CDR3 region: CASRLAGSTDTQYF. The CDR3 bases are TGTGCCAGCAGACTAGCGGGAAGCACAGATACGCAGTATTTT.

Only one count was recorded for this clone. This chain uses TRBV28 with TRBJ1-4, with 9 nucleotides matching TRBD1. The ends lost 5 bases at V and 8 bases at J; junction bases unmatched: 9. Per germline, CDR1 MDHEN and CDR2 SYDVKM. The CDR3 runs 15 residues. CDR3 bases: TGTGCCAGCAGTCCTCAGACAGGGGGGTGGGAAAAACTGTTTTTT. Translating it yields CASSPQTGGWEKLFF. Using reference TRBV28 and TRBJ1-4 for the parts outside the CDR3, the full variable domain is DVKVTQSSRYLVKRTGEKVFLECVQDMDHENMFWYRQDPGLGLRLIYFSYDVKMKEKGDIPEGYSVSREKKERFSLILESASTNQTSMYLCASSPQTGGWEKLFFGSGTQLSVL.

This chain connects TRBV7-9 to TRBJ2-7; the D call may be TRBD1 or TRBD2 (5 bases each). CDR1 is SEHNR, CDR2 FQNEAQ, per germline (reference sequence). V was trimmed by 2 bases and J by 6 bases, leaving 8 bases between them. The CDR3 extends over 12 amino acids. DNA for the CDR3: TGTGCCAGCAGCTTATTGGGGGTCGAGCAGTACTTC. It is translated as CASSLLGVEQYF.

The rearrangement links TRBV29-1 to TRBJ2-7; D is ambiguous. Between the trimmed V and J ends, which lost 6 bases and 3 bases, there was a span of 12 bases. Germline V lookup: CDR1 SQVTM, CDR2 ANQGSEA. This CDR3 has 12 amino acids. CDR3 nucleotide sequence: TGCAGCGTCGGCGGAATATACTACGAGCAGTACTTC. It yields the protein CSVGGIYYEQYF.

The chain has TRBV4-1 and TRBJ1-2; a weak D match, TRBD1 (6 bases). This CDR3 is built from 14 residues. Trimming cost V 1 base and J 2 bases, with 8 bases left between them. Germline V CDR1 and CDR2: MGHRA, YSYEKL. CDR3 sequence: CASSQATGNYGYTF. The CDR3 nucleotides are TGCGCCAGCAGCCAAGCTACAGGGAACTATGGCTACACCTTC.

J is TRBJ2-3 and V is TRBV9; 7 positions agree with TRBD2. The trim removed 0 bases at V and 1 base at J, leaving 5 bases unmatched. The germline gives CDR1 SGDLS, CDR2 YYNGEE. The CDR3 has 16 amino acids. DNA for the CDR3: TGTGCCAGCAGCGTAGCCCTAGCGGCAGGCACAGATACGCAGTATTTT. It codes for CASSVALAAGTDTQYF.